These 20 T cell receptor beta chains were sequenced from one sample in a study of T cells in localized non-small cell lung cancer. Produced via immunoSEQ multiplex PCR; TCRdb's table is partial and in-frame only. In the table there are about 1,400 clones, around 25% of which are singletons. This specimen was normal lung tissue next to the tumor, taken before any cancer treatment. The receptors originated from a man between 40 and 70 years old with stage II squamous cell lung carcinoma.

By share, this clone ranks as medium-sized. The chain has TRBV11-3 and TRBJ1-3; D gene uncertain. The germline V gene has CDR1 SGHNT and CDR2 YENEEA. Between the trimmed V and J ends, which lost 5 bases and 4 bases, there was a span of 18 bases. The CDR3 is 16 residues long. CDR3 amino acids: CASSPRTLGGGNTIYF. In DNA form, the CDR3 reads TGTGCCAGCAGCCCGCGGACCTTAGGAGGAGGAAACACCATATATTTT. Based on the CDR3 plus reference TRBV11-3 and TRBJ1-3, the full variable domain is EAGVVQSPRYKIIEKKQPVAFWCNPISGHNTLYWYLQNLGQGPELLIRYENEEAVDDSQLPKDRFSAERLKGVDSTLKIQPAELGDSAVYLCASSPRTLGGGNTIYFGEGSWLTVV.

The rearrangement joins TRBV5-1 to TRBJ2-2; TRBD1 matches 9 bases. Per the germline V gene, CDR1 is SGHRS and CDR2 is YFSETQ. There are 15 residues in the CDR3. V shed 8 bases and J 5 bases; nucleotides not matched to a gene: 10. In DNA, the CDR3 is TGCGCCAGTGAAACAGGGGGCGCTGGGACCGGGGAGCTGTTTTTT. Translation: CASETGGAGTGELFF.

The chain has TRBV6-8 and TRBJ2-1; 9 nucleotides agree with TRBD1. CDR3 length: 16 residues. The ends lost 6 bases at V and 0 bases at J; junction bases unmatched: 6. Germline CDR1 is MNHGY and CDR2 is SAAAGT. The CDR3 region is CASREQGASSYNEQFF. As DNA, the CDR3 is TGTGCCAGCAGAGAACAGGGGGCGAGCTCCTACAATGAGCAGTTCTTC.

This clone was seen a handful of times. The V call is TRBV11-3, the J call TRBJ2-7, with 8 bases matching TRBD1. CDR3 length equals 14 residues. In germline, CDR1 is SGHNT, CDR2 YENEEA. V gave up 5 bases and J gave up 4 bases; unmatched junction bases: 7. DNA for the CDR3: TGTGCCAGCAGCAAATACAGGGGGGCGTACGAGCAGTACTTC. Translated, it gives CASSKYRGAYEQYF.

The rearrangement joins TRBV11-3 to TRBJ2-1; 12 bases map to TRBD2. CDR1 SGHNT and CDR2 YENEEA come from the germline V gene. With 1 base clipped from V and 9 bases from J, the junction kept 7 bases outside the gene matches. The CDR3 contains 16 residues. The CDR3 nucleotides are TGTGCCAGCAGCTTAGTAGAGCTAGCGGGAGGGGGTGAGCAGTTCTTC. Its protein product is CASSLVELAGGGEQFF.

The V call is TRBV11-3, the J call TRBJ1-1, with D maybe TRBD1 (6 bases). Trimming cost V 5 bases and J 7 bases, with 23 bases left between them. CDR1 is SGHNT and CDR2 is YENEEA in the germline V gene. CDR3 size: 16 residues. The CDR3 is CASSHQGSLGPNEAFF. The CDR3 DNA follows: TGTGCCAGCAGCCACCAGGGGTCTTTAGGGCCTAATGAAGCTTTCTTT.

This chain joins TRBV30 and TRBJ1-2; D is unclear. Between the trimmed V and J ends, which lost 0 bases and 8 bases, there was a span of 10 bases. Germline CDR1 is GTSNPN and CDR2 is SVGIG (reference sequence). This CDR3 is built from 12 residues. CDR3 nucleotide sequence: TGTGCCTGGAGTGTTGGGCAAGTCGGCTACACCTTC. It specifies CAWSVGQVGYTF.

The V call is TRBV30, the J call TRBJ1-3; D might be TRBD1 (5 bases). From germline, CDR1 is GTSNPN and CDR2 SVGIG (reference sequence). V was clipped by 0 bases and J by 2 bases, with 8 bases between them. This CDR3 is 14 amino acids long. The CDR3 sequence: CAWSVWGTGNTIYF. The CDR3 coding sequence is TGTGCCTGGAGTGTATGGGGGACTGGAAACACCATATATTTT.

This chain joins TRBV5-1 and TRBJ2-1, with 9 bases that match TRBD2. The CDR3 covers 17 residues. Looked up from germline, CDR1 is SGHRS and CDR2 is YFSETQ. V lost 2 bases, J lost 3 bases, and 9 bases stayed unmatched. The CDR3 region is CASSFFGGGAYYNEQFF. The CDR3 DNA reads TGCGCCAGCAGCTTTTTCGGCGGGGGGGCTTACTACAATGAGCAGTTCTTC. Full variable domain (rest looked up from reference TRBV5-1 and TRBJ2-1): KAGVTQTPRYLIKTRGQQVTLSCSPISGHRSVSWYQQTPGQGLQFLFEYFSETQRNKGNFPGRFSGRQFSNSRSEMNVSTLELGDSALYLCASSFFGGGAYYNEQFFGPGTRLTVL.

This chain links TRBV5-1 with TRBJ2-1, with D tentatively TRBD1 (6 bases). The CDR3 sequence is 14 residues long. Trimming pared 1 base from V and 9 bases from J, leaving 14 bases between. Germline V gives CDR1 SGHRS, CDR2 YFSETQ. CDR3: CASSLIQGQGEQFF. CDR3 DNA sequence: TGCGCCAGCAGCTTGATACAGGGCCAGGGTGAGCAGTTCTTC. Full variable domain (remainder filled in from reference TRBV5-1 and TRBJ2-1): KAGVTQTPRYLIKTRGQQVTLSCSPISGHRSVSWYQQTPGQGLQFLFEYFSETQRNKGNFPGRFSGRQFSNSRSEMNVSTLELGDSALYLCASSLIQGQGEQFFGPGTRLTVL.

This clone was counted between two and nine times. The V and J genes are TRBV19 and TRBJ1-1; a possible D gene is TRBD1 (6 bases). The CDR3 extends over 12 amino acids. The germline V gene encodes CDR1 LNHDA and CDR2 SQIVND (reference sequence). V lost 8 bases and J 7 bases, leaving 14 bases between the germline ends. The CDR3 sequence is CASHRGGDEAFF. CDR3 bases: TGTGCCAGTCACCGAGGGGGGGATGAAGCTTTCTTT.

This clone has only a few counts. The J gene is TRBJ1-5, the V gene TRBV11-3; D gene ambiguous. The CDR3 is 15 residues long. The V gene's germline CDR1 is SGHNT and CDR2 YENEEA. V was pared by 6 bases and J by 3 bases, with 15 bases between. The CDR3 loop reads CASRDGGRYNQPQHF. CDR3 DNA sequence: TGTGCCAGCAGAGACGGAGGGAGGTACAATCAGCCCCAGCATTTT.

The V gene is TRBV29-1, the J gene TRBJ2-5, with D tentatively TRBD1 or TRBD2 (6 bases each). The CDR3 runs to 13 residues. Germline CDR1 SQVTM, CDR2 ANQGSEA. The germline V and J ends were trimmed by 6 bases and 7 bases, with 18 bases remaining between them. The CDR3 here is CSVLPRQEGTQYF. CDR3 coding DNA: TGCAGCGTCCTTCCCAGACAGGAGGGGACCCAGTACTTC. The entire variable domain, with the rest obtained from reference TRBV29-1 and TRBJ2-5, is as follows: SAVISQKPSRDICQRGTSLTIQCQVDSQVTMMFWYRQQPGQSLTLIATANQGSEATYESGFVIDKFPISRPNLTFSTLTVSNMSPEDSSIYLCSVLPRQEGTQYFGPGTRLLVL.

In this sample, this clone turned up a few times. The chain has TRBV11-3 and TRBJ1-1; D not certain. The CDR3 loop spans 14 amino acids. The ends were cut back, 5 bases at V and 4 bases at J, with 14 bases in the middle. The germline CDR1 and CDR2 sequences are SGHNT and YENEEA. CDR3 sequence (DNA): TGTGCCAGCAGCCTAACCAGGAGGGCCACTGAAGCTTTCTTT. Protein product: CASSLTRRATEAFF.

The genes are TRBV19 and TRBJ1-1; D is unresolved. Deletions cut 7 bases from V and 5 bases from J, with 14 bases between. Germline CDR1 is LNHDA and CDR2 is SQIVND (reference sequence). This CDR3 is 13 amino acids long. The DNA of the CDR3 is TGTGCCAGTATGGCTGGGATAGGGACTGAAGCTTTCTTT. Translated, it gives CASMAGIGTEAFF.

This clone was counted only a few times. V is TRBV18 and J is TRBJ2-1, with 7 bases lining up with TRBD1. The CDR3 loop spans 14 amino acids. The germline gives CDR1 KGHSH, CDR2 LQKENI. Trimming at V came to 2 bases and at J to 9 bases, leaving 7 bases not matched to a gene. Written as DNA, the CDR3 is TGTGCCAGCTCACCAGAACAGGGGCTACGTGAGCAGTTCTTC. Translation: CASSPEQGLREQFF. Drawing the rest from reference TRBV18 and TRBJ2-1, the complete variable domain is NAGVMQNPRHLVRRRGQEARLRCSPMKGHSHVYWYRQLPEEGLKFMVYLQKENIIDESGMPKERFSAEFPKEGPSILRIQQVVRGDSAAYFCASSPEQGLREQFFGPGTRLTVL.

This clone is deemed medium-sized. This chain links TRBV11-3 with TRBJ2-5, with 7 bases identical to TRBD1. CDR3 length equals 15 residues. The germline CDR1 and CDR2 sequences are SGHNT and YENEEA. V trimming: 6 bases; J trimming: 2 bases; junction bases outside the gene matches: 9. The chain's CDR3 is CASRKQGYQQETQYF. The CDR3 DNA sequence: TGTGCCAGCAGGAAACAGGGGTACCAACAAGAGACCCAGTACTTC.

V and J are TRBV6-8 and TRBJ2-7; 12 positions match TRBD2. CDR1 is MNHGY and CDR2 is SAAAGT in the germline V gene. With 6 bases clipped from V and 3 bases from J, the junction kept 3 bases outside the gene matches. The CDR3 loop spans 14 amino acids. The chain's CDR3 is CASSPGLAGYEQYF. CDR3 DNA: TGTGCCAGCAGCCCGGGACTAGCGGGCTACGAGCAGTACTTC.

The chain uses TRBV28 and TRBJ2-3; D not resolved. Germline V CDR1 and CDR2: MDHEN, SYDVKM. The CDR3 is made up of 15 amino acids. Trimming shortened V by 2 bases and J by 2 bases, and 11 bases separated the two germline ends. CDR3 DNA sequence: TGTGCCAGCAGTTTAATAGCTGACAACACAGATACGCAGTATTTT. Translating gives CASSLIADNTDTQYF.

This clone is categorized as medium-sized. V usage is TRBV11-3 and J usage is TRBJ2-7; 12 nucleotides match TRBD2. V gave up 4 bases and J gave up 7 bases; unmatched junction bases: 8. CDR3 size: 15 residues. From germline, CDR1 is SGHNT and CDR2 YENEEA. The CDR3 loop reads CASSSRLAGVEEQYF. As DNA, the CDR3 is TGTGCCAGCAGCTCCCGACTAGCGGGAGTGGAGGAGCAGTACTTC.